The following is a TCR beta chain sequence with its context. The antigen is undetermined. Germline and genes: mouse. From the germline J gene comes the end of the CDR3, since the read stops 1 residue before it. This CDR3 region has 12 residues. The V and J ends lost 5 bases and 7 bases respectively, with 9 bases between them. The germline gives CDR1 FNHDT, CDR2 SITEND (reference sequence). This sample is drawn from a study of tissue T cells after allogeneic stem cell transplantation. Whole-study results and caveats: Which tissue TCRs were alloreactive or antigen-specific was not determined. Some clones might be persisting host cells. Within patients, tissue anatomy strongly shaped TCR repertoire composition. Tissue-detected TCR repertoire was only partly captured by blood and spleen T cells.

Sequencing of TCRbeta CDR3 at survey depth gave sequences and template counts. The data were produced by immunoSEQ multiplex PCR, yet TCRdb's version contains in-frame clones alone and is incomplete. The table shows tens of thousands of clones, with around 66% occurring only once. This chain joins TRBV19 and TRBJ1-4, with D tentatively TRBD1 (5 bases). Sequencing input: sorted cells pooled from one or two spleens. This TCR was recovered from a pool of C57BL/6 mice in good health. The CDR3 region is CASRGGGERLFF. The covered CDR3 bases are TGTGCCAGCAGGGGGGGAGGCGAAAGATTATTT.